This record looks at one T cell receptor (beta chain) sequence and its context. The antigen remains unidentified. This sample is part of a study of graft-versus-host responses after intestinal transplantation. As for the study in general: Every one of the recipients received anti-thymocyte globulin induction and afterwards took tacrolimus and steroids for around 3 years. Findings and limits, study-wide: GvH clones occurred in recipient marrow; some first appeared in ileum or blood. The study found high graft-versus-host to host-versus-graft clonal ratios in allografts of patients with graft-donor T cell macrochimerism.

CDR1 and CDR2 (germline): SNHLY, FYNNEI. The length of the CDR3 is 15 residues. Germline trimming cut 0 bases from V and 5 bases from J; bases unmatched to any gene: 1. Clones were sequenced by immunoSEQ multiplex PCR, and TCRdb holds only the in-frame ones, with some missing. Of around 20,000 clones in the sample, 90% were seen once. The J gene is TRBJ1-6, the V gene TRBV2; 7 nucleotides line up with TRBD1. The specimen comprised PBMCs, sampled about 350 days after transplant. The TCR comes from a human patient who received an intestinal transplant, so some T cells may come from the graft donor. CDR3 DNA: TGTGCCAGCAGTGAAGCTACAGGGGATAATTCACCCCTCCACTTT. This sequence encodes CASSEATGDNSPLHF.